This passage covers 22 T cell receptor beta chains from one sample sequenced in a study of T cell responses to AZD1222 COVID-19 vaccine. This table comes from immunoSEQ multiplex PCR, and its TCRdb copy is limited to in-frame clones, with some not included. The sample has around 120,000 clones; approximately 90% are singletons. This specimen was peripheral blood, taken on day 0 of AZD1222 vaccination. The receptor set was obtained from an adult in good health.

This clone was counted once. The chain recombines TRBV27 with TRBJ2-3; 7 positions agree with TRBD1. From germline, CDR1 is MNHEY and CDR2 SMNVEV (reference sequence). The CDR3 consists of 15 residues. Losses at the gene ends were 5 bases for V and 4 bases for J; bases not matched to a gene: 9. The CDR3, as DNA: TGTGCCAGCAGTCGTAGACAGGGTGTGGCAGATACGCAGTATTTT. Encoded protein: CASSRRQGVADTQYF.

This clone was recorded once. The J gene is TRBJ2-7, the V gene TRBV7-9, with D possibly called TRBD1 or TRBD2 (5 bases each). CDR3 size: 12 residues. Germline V gene sequence: CDR1 SEHNR, CDR2 FQNEAQ (reference sequence). Trimming took 5 bases from V and 4 from J, leaving 9 bases between them. CDR3 protein: CASSLGVYEQYF. The CDR3 DNA follows: TGTGCCAGCAGCCTGGGGGTTTACGAGCAGTACTTC. Together with reference TRBV7-9 and TRBJ2-7, the CDR3 gives the full variable domain: DTGVSQNPRHKITKRGQNVTFRCDPISEHNRLYWYRQTLGQGPEFLTYFQNEAQLEKSRLLSDRFSAERPKGSFSTLEIQRTEQGDSAMYLCASSLGVYEQYFGPGTRLTVT.

This clone showed up just once. V is TRBV6-1 and J is TRBJ2-7, with 11 bases lining up with TRBD1. V was pared by 3 bases and J by 5 bases, with 3 bases of the junction left unmatched. Germline CDR1 reads MNHNS; CDR2 reads SASEGT. This CDR3 has 14 amino acids. CDR3 in DNA: TGTGCCAGCAGTGAGCCGGGACAGGGGGACGAGCAGTACTTC. It yields the protein CASSEPGQGDEQYF.

About this clone: Sequence at one end of the junction differs from germline and may be a read error. This chain joins TRBV7-9 and TRBJ2-3; the D gene is possibly TRBD1 (6 bases). CDR1 is SEHNR, CDR2 FQNEAQ, per germline (reference sequence). The CDR3 consists of 14 residues. CDR3 DNA sequence: TGTGCCAGCAGCCCGATTCCGGGACAAGTCGCCGCGTTTTTT. Its protein product is CASSPIPGQVAAFF.

The chain has TRBV9 and TRBJ2-1; 7 bases are a match to TRBD1. Trimming cost V 4 bases and J 13 bases; bases outside gene matches: 8. Germline CDR1 reads SGDLS; CDR2 reads YYNGEE. The CDR3 contains 12 residues. The CDR3 sequence is CASSIGQVPQFF. CDR3 coding DNA: TGTGCCAGCAGCATCGGACAGGTCCCTCAGTTCTTC.

This chain links TRBV3-1 (or the pseudogene TRBV3-2) with TRBJ1-4, with a possible D match to TRBD1 (5 bases). V gave up 1 base and J gave up 6 bases, with 9 bases separating them. Looked up from germline, CDR1 is LGHDT and CDR2 is YNNKEL (reference sequence). This CDR3 is built from 14 residues. This chain's CDR3 is CASSQAGLDEKLFF. The CDR3 region has the DNA TGTGCCAGCAGCCAAGCAGGGTTAGATGAAAAACTGTTTTTT.

The V and J genes are TRBV5-1 and TRBJ1-4; 9 bases match TRBD1. Germline assignment: CDR1 SGHRS and CDR2 YFSETQ. V was pared by 4 bases and J by 8 bases, with 6 bases of the junction left unmatched. The CDR3 is made up of 14 amino acids. CDR3 sequence: CASSRGQGDEKLFF. In DNA form, the CDR3 reads TGCGCCAGCAGCCGGGGACAGGGCGACGAAAAACTGTTTTTT.

This rearrangement joins TRBV2 to TRBJ1-6; tentatively, D is TRBD1 (6 bases). V was trimmed by 6 bases and J by 10 bases, leaving 19 bases between them. Germline V gives CDR1 SNHLY, CDR2 FYNNEI. The CDR3 consists of 15 residues. The CDR3 loop is CASSPRGSKNSPLHF. CDR3 nucleotides: TGTGCCAGCAGCCCCAGGGGCTCGAAAAACTCACCCCTCCACTTT.

The rearrangement joins TRBV13 to TRBJ1-6; 10 positions match TRBD1. The junction had 6 bases not matched to a gene; V was cut back by 5 bases and J by 8 bases. This CDR3 contains 15 residues. Looked up from germline, CDR1 is PRHDT and CDR2 is FYEKMQ (reference sequence). The CDR3 loop reads CASSIDRGPYSPLHF. The CDR3 DNA reads TGTGCCAGCAGCATAGACAGGGGGCCTTATTCACCCCTCCACTTT.

CDR3: CASSLVPSQSYEQYF. The CDR3 DNA reads as TGCGCCAGCAGCTTGGTCCCCTCACAGTCCTACGAGCAGTACTTC. This chain joins TRBV5-1 and TRBJ2-7; D ambiguous. V was trimmed by 0 bases and J by 1 base, leaving 11 bases between them. CDR1 and CDR2 (germline): SGHRS, YFSETQ. The CDR3 consists of 15 residues.

J is TRBJ1-4 and V is TRBV2; tentatively, D is TRBD1 (6 bases). This CDR3 is 11 amino acids long. Trimming removed 4 bases from V and 14 bases from J, with 11 bases in between. Germline loops: CDR1 SNHLY, CDR2 FYNNEI. The CDR3 reads CASSGWGQLFF. The CDR3 bases are TGTGCCAGCAGTGGGTGGGGGCAGCTGTTTTTT. The complete variable domain, with remaining parts taken from reference TRBV2 and TRBJ1-4, reads EPEVTQTPSHQVTQMGQEVILRCVPISNHLYFYWYRQILGQKVEFLVSFYNNEISEKSEIFDDQFSVERPDGSNFTLKIRSTKLEDSAMYFCASSGWGQLFFGSGTQLSVL.

The gene calls are TRBV3-1 (or the pseudogene TRBV3-2) and TRBJ2-1, with no clear D. The CDR3 spans 12 residues. Germline V gene sequence: CDR1 LGHDT, CDR2 YNNKEL (reference sequence). Trimming took 0 bases from V and 13 from J, leaving 10 bases between them. CDR3 in DNA: TGTGCCAGCAGCCAAGACGATACGGTACAGTTCTTC. Encoded protein: CASSQDDTVQFF.

V usage is TRBV5-1 and J usage is TRBJ1-3, with D tentatively TRBD1 (6 bases). The CDR3 runs 13 residues. Germline lookup yields CDR1 SGHRS and CDR2 YFSETQ. Trimming took off 0 bases at V and 12 bases at J, with 13 bases between the two ends. As DNA, the CDR3 is TGCGCCAGCAGCTTGGACCCGTTGGGACACATATATTTT. It encodes CASSLDPLGHIYF. Looking up the rest from reference TRBV5-1 and TRBJ1-3 gives the full variable domain: KAGVTQTPRYLIKTRGQQVTLSCSPISGHRSVSWYQQTPGQGLQFLFEYFSETQRNKGNFPGRFSGRQFSNSRSEMNVSTLELGDSALYLCASSLDPLGHIYFGEGSWLTVV.

This clone was seen only once. This rearrangement joins TRBV9 to TRBJ2-1; 10 nucleotides align to TRBD2. Germline V gene data show CDR1 as SGDLS and CDR2 as YYNGEE. The CDR3 loop spans 16 amino acids. J lost 8 bases, V lost 0 bases, and 8 bases had no gene match. The CDR3 nucleotides are TGTGCCAGCAGCGTAGCATCTAGCGGGAGCTGGGATGAGCAGTTCTTC. This codes for CASSVASSGSWDEQFF. The complete variable domain, with remaining parts taken from reference TRBV9 and TRBJ2-1, reads DSGVTQTPKHLITATGQRVTLRCSPRSGDLSVYWYQQSLDQGLQFLIQYYNGEERAKGNILERFSAQQFPDLHSELNLSSLELGDSALYFCASSVASSGSWDEQFFGPGTRLTVL.

This chain joins TRBV7-2 and TRBJ2-7; 10 bases agree with TRBD2. This CDR3 spans 16 amino acids. The ends lost 4 bases at V and 6 bases at J; junction bases unmatched: 12. Germline V gene sequence: CDR1 SGHTA, CDR2 FQGNSA. Written as DNA, the CDR3 is TGTGCCAGCAGCTCCCCTAGCGGGAGTTACGCAATCGAGCAGTACTTC. Translation: CASSSPSGSYAIEQYF.

The chain joins TRBV6-5 to TRBJ2-7, with D unclear. Trimming took 2 bases from V and 2 from J, leaving 7 bases between them. The germline gives CDR1 MNHEY, CDR2 SVGAGI. This CDR3 comprises 13 residues. CDR3 residues: CASSYRRTYEQYF. In DNA form, the CDR3 reads TGTGCCAGCAGTTACAGACGAACCTACGAGCAGTACTTC.

This chain links TRBV7-9 with TRBJ1-5; a possible D gene is TRBD1 (6 bases). V lost 5 bases and J 6 bases, leaving 11 bases between the germline ends. CDR3 length: 13 amino acids. Germline lookup yields CDR1 SEHNR and CDR2 FQNEAQ (reference sequence). CDR3 sequence (DNA): TGTGCCAGCAGCGTACAGGGAGGTCAGCCCCAGCATTTT. It is translated as CASSVQGGQPQHF.

This chain uses TRBV28 with TRBJ1-2; TRBD1 is a possible D gene (5 bases). The V end was cut by 3 bases, the J end by 4 bases, with 18 bases between. This CDR3 comprises 16 residues. CDR1 and CDR2 from the germline V gene are MDHEN and SYDVKM. The CDR3 reads CASSFPGAGWIYGYTF. The DNA of the CDR3 is TGTGCCAGCAGTTTTCCTGGGGCAGGGTGGATCTATGGCTACACCTTC.

The gene calls are TRBV5-8 and TRBJ2-7; TRBD2 agrees at 8 bases. Germline V gene data show CDR1 as SGHTS and CDR2 as YDEGEE. Trimming removed 0 bases from V and 7 bases from J; junction bases left unmatched: 9. This CDR3 has 15 residues. This CDR3 is CASSLAELAGGEQYF. Here the CDR3 DNA reads TGTGCCAGCAGCTTGGCCGAGCTAGCGGGCGGTGAGCAGTACTTC.

CDR3 loop: CASSFQDPRGQYF. In DNA, the CDR3 is TGCGCCAGCAGCTTCCAAGACCCGAGGGGGCAGTACTTC. The chain links TRBV5-1 to TRBJ2-7; D could derive from TRBD1 or TRBD2 (5 bases each). CDR3 length equals 13 residues. V was cut by 2 bases and J by 9 bases, with 15 bases left in between. Per germline, CDR1 SGHRS and CDR2 YFSETQ.

The gene calls are TRBV29-1 and TRBJ1-2, with TRBD1 identical over 7 bases. Germline CDR1 SQVTM, CDR2 ANQGSEA. Germline trimming cut 4 bases from V and 7 bases from J; bases unmatched to any gene: 12. This CDR3 is built from 14 residues. The chain's CDR3 is CSVGGGTAVRGYTF. Here the CDR3 DNA reads TGCAGCGTTGGAGGAGGGACAGCAGTTCGTGGCTACACCTTC.

J is TRBJ2-1 and V is TRBV9, with TRBD2 as a possible D gene (6 bases). The V and J ends lost 0 bases and 8 bases respectively, with 15 bases between them. The CDR3 has 15 amino acids. Per the germline V gene, CDR1 is SGDLS and CDR2 is YYNGEE. CDR3 loop: CASSVAPLAYHEQFF. CDR3 coding DNA: TGTGCCAGCAGCGTAGCCCCCCTAGCGTACCATGAGCAGTTCTTC.